In its sample, the clone carrying this T cell receptor beta chain is large. Its antigen is unidentified. Amplification of TCR beta used genomic DNA extracted from peripheral blood. The source of the sample is a study of T cell repertoires in aging, cancer and after chemotherapy. Overall study: Paired samples before and after chemotherapy came from glioblastoma patients receiving temozolomide-based therapy. Study observations and caveats: Loss of evenness, beyond lost richness, contributed to age-related TCR diversity decline in cancer patients. In each cancer cohort, median generation probability increased across chemotherapy, suggesting thymic output rebounded. Untreated cancer patients had significantly lower blood TCR diversity than age-matched healthy donors.

Multiplex touch-down PCR with TRB-A/B primers amplified rearranged V-D-J TRB sequences. TCRdb re-called the multiplex PCR reads through MiXCR, storing one row per CDR3 protein. The data hold under 3,000 distinct CDR3 sequences, with around 26% observed a single time. Germline V CDR1 and CDR2: SQVTM, ANQGSEA. The CDR3 runs to 15 residues. Deletions cut 7 bases from V and 5 bases from J, with 21 bases between. The receptor was isolated from a human donor with a solid tumor. The chain carries TRBV29-1 and TRBJ2-1, with D perhaps TRBD1 or TRBD2 (7 bases each). The sequencing input was blood. CDR3: CSAEGGTAQNNEQFF. CDR3 nucleotides: TGCAGCGCAGAGGGGGGGACAGCGCAGAACAATGAGCAGTTCTTC.